This T cell receptor beta chain was identified in a study of cytomegalovirus exposure and HLA in healthy donors. Looking at the study overall: Samples from HLA-typed donors yielded approximately 80 million unique TCRs in an early data release. Out of about 360 genotyped donors, 81% belonged to the Caucasian-associated ancestry cluster. General study results and limits: A later analysis showed HLA-associated TCR beta chains outstripping equally common others in clonal expansion. Presence/absence analyses took donor sequencing depth as roughly uniform.

At least ten counts were recorded for this clone. The antigen is undetermined. The same CDR3 arises from other DNA sequences in this sample as well. CDR3 length equals 13 residues. Germline values: CDR1 SNHLY, CDR2 FYNNEI. V trimming: 5 bases; J trimming: 2 bases; junction bases outside the gene matches: 2. The study ran its PCR with 60 Vbeta and 13 Jbeta primers. Clones were read by immunoSEQ multiplex PCR, and TCRdb kept only the in-frame ones, dropping some. The sample lists around 96,000 clones, around 64% occurring once. This receptor was identified in a man aged 60 to 69 in good health and CMV-seronegative. The sequenced sample consisted of PBMCs. The chain has TRBV2 and TRBJ2-7, with TRBD2 matching over 8 bases. CDR3 residues: CASSSGGPYEQYF. The CDR3, as DNA: TGTGCCAGCAGTAGCGGGGGTCCCTACGAGCAGTACTTC.